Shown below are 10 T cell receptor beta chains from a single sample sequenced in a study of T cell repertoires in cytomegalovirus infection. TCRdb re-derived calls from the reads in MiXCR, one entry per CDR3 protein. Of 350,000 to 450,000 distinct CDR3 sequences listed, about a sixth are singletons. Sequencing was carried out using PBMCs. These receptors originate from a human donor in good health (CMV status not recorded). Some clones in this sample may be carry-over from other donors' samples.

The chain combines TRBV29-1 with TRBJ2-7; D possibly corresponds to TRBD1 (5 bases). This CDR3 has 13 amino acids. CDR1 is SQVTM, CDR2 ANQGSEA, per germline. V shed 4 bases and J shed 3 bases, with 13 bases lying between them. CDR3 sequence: CSVGTPWDYEQYF. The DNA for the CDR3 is TGCAGCGTTGGGACACCGTGGGACTACGAGCAGTACTTC.

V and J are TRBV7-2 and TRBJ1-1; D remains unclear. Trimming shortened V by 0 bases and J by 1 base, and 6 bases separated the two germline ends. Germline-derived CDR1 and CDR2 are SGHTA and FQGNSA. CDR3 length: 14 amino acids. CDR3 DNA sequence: TGTGCCAGCAGCTTAGCCTGGGGGAACACTGAAGCTTTCTTT. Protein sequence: CASSLAWGNTEAFF.

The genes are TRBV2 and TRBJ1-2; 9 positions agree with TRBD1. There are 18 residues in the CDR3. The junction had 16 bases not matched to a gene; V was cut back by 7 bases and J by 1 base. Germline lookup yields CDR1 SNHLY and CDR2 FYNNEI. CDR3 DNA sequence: TGTGCCAGCATCCCCCGGGACAGGGCATCCTCACATAACTATGGCTACACCTTC. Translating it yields CASIPRDRASSHNYGYTF.

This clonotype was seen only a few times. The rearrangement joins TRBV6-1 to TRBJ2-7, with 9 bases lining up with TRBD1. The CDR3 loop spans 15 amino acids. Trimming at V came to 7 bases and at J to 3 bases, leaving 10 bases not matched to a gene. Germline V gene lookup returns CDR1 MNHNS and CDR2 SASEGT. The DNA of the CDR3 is TGTGCCAGCAAGGTCACCCGACAGGGGGTCTACGAGCAGTACTTC. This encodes CASKVTRQGVYEQYF.

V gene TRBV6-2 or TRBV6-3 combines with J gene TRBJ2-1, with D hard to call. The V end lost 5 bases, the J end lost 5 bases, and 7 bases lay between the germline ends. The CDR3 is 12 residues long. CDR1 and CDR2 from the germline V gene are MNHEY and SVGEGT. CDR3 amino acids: CASSPLNNEQFF. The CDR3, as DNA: TGTGCCAGCAGTCCGCTCAACAATGAGCAGTTCTTC.

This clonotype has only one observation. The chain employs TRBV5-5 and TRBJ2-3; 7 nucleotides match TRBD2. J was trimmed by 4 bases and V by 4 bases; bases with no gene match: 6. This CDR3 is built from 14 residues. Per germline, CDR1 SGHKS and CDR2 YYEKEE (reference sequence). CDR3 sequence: CASSRRGIPDTQYF. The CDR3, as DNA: TGTGCCAGCAGCCGGCGGGGGATCCCAGATACGCAGTATTTT.

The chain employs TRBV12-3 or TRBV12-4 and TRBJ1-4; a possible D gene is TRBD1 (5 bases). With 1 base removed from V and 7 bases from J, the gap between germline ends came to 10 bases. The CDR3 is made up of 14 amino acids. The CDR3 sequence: CASSLGGVTEKLFF. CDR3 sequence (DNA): TGTGCCAGCAGTTTAGGGGGGGTAACTGAAAAACTGTTTTTT.

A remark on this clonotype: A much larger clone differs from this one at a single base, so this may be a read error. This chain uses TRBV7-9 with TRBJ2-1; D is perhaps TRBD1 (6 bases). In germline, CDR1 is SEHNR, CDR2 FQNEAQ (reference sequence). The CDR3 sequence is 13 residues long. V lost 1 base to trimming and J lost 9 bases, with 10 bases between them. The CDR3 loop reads CASSLGGPSEQFF. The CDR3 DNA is TGTGCCAGCAGCTTAGGGGGGCCCAGTGAGCAGTTCTTC.

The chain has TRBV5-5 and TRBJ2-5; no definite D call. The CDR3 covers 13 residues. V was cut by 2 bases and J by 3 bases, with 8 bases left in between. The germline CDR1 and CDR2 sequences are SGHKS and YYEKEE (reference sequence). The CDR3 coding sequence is TGTGCCAGCAGCTTTGATGGGAAAGAGACCCAGTACTTC. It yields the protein CASSFDGKETQYF.

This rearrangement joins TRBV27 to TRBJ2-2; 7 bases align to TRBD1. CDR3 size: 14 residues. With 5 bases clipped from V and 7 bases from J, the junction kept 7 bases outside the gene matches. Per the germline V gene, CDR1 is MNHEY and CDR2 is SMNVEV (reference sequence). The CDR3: CASSHSRGSGELFF. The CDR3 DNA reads TGTGCCAGCAGTCATTCCAGGGGGAGCGGGGAGCTGTTTTTT.